Listed here are 9 T cell receptor beta chains from one sample, sequenced in a study of T cell repertoires in cytomegalovirus infection. For these receptors, no antigen is known. TCRdb analysed the reads with MiXCR anew, one entry per CDR3 protein. Here the sample spans 700,000 to 850,000 distinct CDR3 sequences, 30% to 35% being singletons. The input for sequencing was cultured CD8+ T cells from PBMCs, taken from culture after CMV antigen stimulation. The source of these receptors is a human donor in good health (CMV status not recorded). Some clones in this sample may be carry-over from other donors' samples.

This rearrangement joins TRBV7-9 to TRBJ1-2, with D unclear. The CDR3 totals 15 residues. V shed 4 bases and J shed 2 bases, with 14 bases lying between them. The germline CDR1 and CDR2 sequences are SEHNR and FQNEAQ (reference sequence). This chain's CDR3 is CASSYYDKINYGYTF. CDR3 sequence (DNA): TGTGCCAGCAGCTATTATGACAAGATAAACTATGGCTACACCTTC.

This clonotype was seen a handful of times. Mismatch with germline at one junction end may stem from a read error. V gene TRBV6-5 combines with J gene TRBJ1-1; tentative D call: TRBD1 (5 bases). Germline CDR1 is MNHEY and CDR2 is SVGAGI. This CDR3 is 15 amino acids long. The CDR3 loop is CASSYLPGQNTEAFF. The CDR3 nucleotides are TGTGCCAGCAGCTACTTACCAGGGCAGAACACTGAAGCTTTCTTT.

This clonotype was observed many times. This CDR3 reads CASSLKTGGDEQYF. The CDR3 bases are TGTGCCAGCAGCTTAAAAACAGGGGGAGACGAGCAGTACTTC. The V and J genes are TRBV7-6 and TRBJ2-7; 8 nucleotides match TRBD1. Trimming took 2 bases from V and 5 from J; bases not matched to a gene: 5. The CDR3 length is 14 residues. Germline V gene sequence: CDR1 SGHVS, CDR2 FNYEAQ.

J is TRBJ2-3 and V is TRBV28; D not certain. The CDR3 has 17 amino acids. V lost 3 bases and J lost 6, with 22 bases in between. CDR1 and CDR2 from the germline V gene are MDHEN and SYDVKM. Here the CDR3 reads CASSLVKGPSNEDTQYF. The CDR3 DNA reads as TGTGCCAGCAGTTTGGTCAAAGGGCCGTCGAATGAGGATACGCAGTATTTT.

This chain connects TRBV5-4 to TRBJ1-2; TRBD1 matches at 7 bases. CDR3 length: 14 residues. Germline CDR1 is SGHNT and CDR2 is YYREEE (reference sequence). J gave up 0 bases and V 9 bases, and 8 bases lay outside the gene matches. CDR3: CATFTGEANYGYTF. The DNA of the CDR3 is TGTGCCACATTCACAGGGGAAGCTAACTATGGCTACACCTTC.

The CDR3 DNA reads as TGTGCCAGCAGGCCCTACCCTCTTGAGCGGGGGGAGGGAGAGACCCAGTACTTC. Translating gives CASRPYPLERGEGETQYF. The gene calls are TRBV28 and TRBJ2-5; TRBD2 matches at 9 bases. Germline trimming cut 6 bases from V and 4 bases from J; bases unmatched to any gene: 18. Per germline, CDR1 MDHEN and CDR2 SYDVKM. CDR3 length: 18 residues.

This chain uses TRBV10-3 with TRBJ1-2, with D unresolved. V was shortened by 8 bases and J by 7 bases, with 14 bases between the two germline ends. Germline V gene lookup returns CDR1 ENHRY and CDR2 SYGVKD. This CDR3 spans 12 amino acids. The CDR3 region has the DNA TGTGCCATCGGACTCACTTCGAGTGGCTACACCTTC. Translating gives CAIGLTSSGYTF.

The V and J genes are TRBV6-2 or TRBV6-3 and TRBJ1-1; TRBD1 matches 7 bases. V gave up 4 bases and J gave up 7 bases; unmatched junction bases: 12. The CDR3 sequence is 15 residues long. Per the germline V gene, CDR1 is MNHEY and CDR2 is SVGEGT. The CDR3 coding sequence is TGTGCCAGCAGTTCACTTACAGGGGTTGACAATGAAGCTTTCTTT. It codes for CASSSLTGVDNEAFF.

CDR3 region: CASSMAATTYNEQFF. CDR3 DNA sequence: TGTGCCAGTAGTATGGCAGCCACTACCTACAATGAGCAGTTCTTC. This chain connects TRBV19 to TRBJ2-1; D remains ambiguous. The germline CDR1 and CDR2 sequences are LNHDA and SQIVND (reference sequence). This CDR3 contains 15 residues. V lost 3 bases and J 2 bases, leaving 11 bases between the germline ends.